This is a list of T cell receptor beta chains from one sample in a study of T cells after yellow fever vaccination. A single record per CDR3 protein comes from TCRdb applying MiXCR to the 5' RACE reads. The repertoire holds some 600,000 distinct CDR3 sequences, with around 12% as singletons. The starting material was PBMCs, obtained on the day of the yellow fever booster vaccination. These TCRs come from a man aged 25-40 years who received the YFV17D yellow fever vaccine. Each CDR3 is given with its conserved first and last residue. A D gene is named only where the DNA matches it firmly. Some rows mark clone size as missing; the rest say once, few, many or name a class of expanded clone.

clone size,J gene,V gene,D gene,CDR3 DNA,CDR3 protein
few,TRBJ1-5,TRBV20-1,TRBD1,TGCAGTGCAAGGGACAGTTTAGACCAGCCCCAGCATTTT,CSARDSLDQPQHF
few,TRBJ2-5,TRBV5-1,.,TGCGCCAGCAGCTTTACAGGAGGAGGGGAGACCCAGTACTTC,CASSFTGGGETQYF
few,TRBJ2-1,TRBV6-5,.,TGTGCCAGCAGACCACCCCGGGAGGAGCAGTTCTTC,CASRPPREEQFF
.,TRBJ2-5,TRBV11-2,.,TGTGCCAGCAGCTTCGGCCTCGGACGTCAAGAGACCCAGTACTTC,CASSFGLGRQETQYF
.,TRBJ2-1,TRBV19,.,TGTGCCAGTAGTCTCCTTTTGGCCTACTTCCACAATGAGCAGTTCTTC,CASSLLLAYFHNEQFF
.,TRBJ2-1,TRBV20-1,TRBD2,TGCTGTGCTTGGGAAGAAGTGGTAGCGGGAAGAAATGAGCAGTTCTTC,CCAWEEVVAGRNEQFF
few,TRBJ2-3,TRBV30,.,TGTGCCTGGAGTGTACGTAGTGGGACTTTCACAGATACGCAGTATTTT,CAWSVRSGTFTDTQYF
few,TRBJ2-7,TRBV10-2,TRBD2,TGCGCCAGCAGTGTCCAACTAGCGGGTCCCTACGAGCAGTACTTC,CASSVQLAGPYEQYF
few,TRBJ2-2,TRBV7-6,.,TGTGCCAGCAGCTTAGTTCTAGCCGGGGAGCTGTTTTTT,CASSLVLAGELFF
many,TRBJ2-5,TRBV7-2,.,TGTGCCAGCAGCCCCCGGCGGGACAGAAGATCAAAGACCCAGTACTTC,CASSPRRDRRSKTQYF
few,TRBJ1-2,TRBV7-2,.,TGTGCCAGCACCTCCCGGGACGTATCCTATGGCTACACCTTC,CASTSRDVSYGYTF
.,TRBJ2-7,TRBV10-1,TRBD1,TGCGCCAGCAGTGAGAACGGACAGGGACCGAGCTACGAGCAGTACTTC,CASSENGQGPSYEQYF
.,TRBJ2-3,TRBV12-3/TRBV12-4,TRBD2,TGTGCCAGCACCCTAGGAGCGGGGGGAGCAGATACGCAGTATTTT,CASTLGAGGADTQYF
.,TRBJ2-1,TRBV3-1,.,TGTGCCAGCAGCAACCTCGGTAGCGGAAATCCCTACAATGAGCAGTTCTTC,CASSNLGSGNPYNEQFF
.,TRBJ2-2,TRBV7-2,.,TGTGCCAGCAGCTTAGAAATCACTCCGACCGGGGAGCTGTTTTTT,CASSLEITPTGELFF
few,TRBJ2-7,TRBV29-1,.,TGCAGCGTTTACCAACAGGGTACCGAGCAGTACTTC,CSVYQQGTEQYF
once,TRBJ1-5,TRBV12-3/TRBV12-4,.,TGTGCCAGCAGTTTGAAGGGGAAGGATCAGCCCCAGCATTTT,CASSLKGKDQPQHF
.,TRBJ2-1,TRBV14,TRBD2,TGTGCCAGCAGCCAGGACTTACTAGCGAAAAACAATGAGCAGTTCTTC,CASSQDLLAKNNEQFF
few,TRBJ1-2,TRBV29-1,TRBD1,TGCAGCGCCGTACCGGGGACAGGGGACTATGGCTACACCTTC,CSAVPGTGDYGYTF
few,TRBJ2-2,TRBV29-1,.,TGCAGCGTTTCAGGGGAAACCGGGGAGCTGTTTTTT,CSVSGETGELFF
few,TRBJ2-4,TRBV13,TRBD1,TGTGCCAGCAGCTCCACCATACAGGGGGCGGACATTCAGTACTTC,CASSSTIQGADIQYF
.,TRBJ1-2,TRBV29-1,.,TGCAGCGTTGAAAGCTACACCTTC,CSVESYTF
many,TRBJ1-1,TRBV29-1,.,TGCAGCGTTGTCAGCCCGAGAAAGAACACTGAAGCTTTCTTT,CSVVSPRKNTEAFF
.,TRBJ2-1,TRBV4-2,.,TGTGCCAGCAGCCAAGGAGGCTCGTCCCACAAACGGACAAACAATGAGCAGTTCTTC,CASSQGGSSHKRTNNEQFF
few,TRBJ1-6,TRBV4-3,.,TGCGCCAGCAGCCAAGGCGGGAGCTCCTATAATTCACCCCTCCACTTT,CASSQGGSSYNSPLHF
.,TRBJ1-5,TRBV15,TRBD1,TGTGCCACAACCGACAGGGTGGCCAGCAATCAGCCCCAGCATTTT,CATTDRVASNQPQHF
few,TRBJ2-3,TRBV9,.,TGTGCCAGCAGCACAGCACAGGCCCCTAGCACAGATACGCAGTATTTT,CASSTAQAPSTDTQYF
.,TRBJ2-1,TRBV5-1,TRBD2,TGCGCCAGCAAAACTAGCGGGAGTGCATACAATGAGCAGTTCTTC,CASKTSGSAYNEQFF
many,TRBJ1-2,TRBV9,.,TGTGCCAGCAGCGTATCCGAGCAGGGTCGGGGCTACACCTTC,CASSVSEQGRGYTF
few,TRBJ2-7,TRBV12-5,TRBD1,TGTGCTAGTGGTAAGACAGGGGCTACCTACGAGCAGTACTTC,CASGKTGATYEQYF
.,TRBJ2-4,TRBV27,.,TGTGCCAGCAGTTTAGCATGGGTGTCAGGCACAAACATTCAGTACTTC,CASSLAWVSGTNIQYF
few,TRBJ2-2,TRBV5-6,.,TGTGCCAGCAGGGAAAAGGGCGGGCCCGGGGAGCTGTTTTTT,CASREKGGPGELFF
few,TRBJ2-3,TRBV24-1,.,TGTGCCACCAGTGATCCTCGGCGGGGACATACGCAGTATTTT,CATSDPRRGHTQYF
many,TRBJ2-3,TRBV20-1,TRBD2,TGCAGTGCTAGGGTTAGCGGGAGGGGAACAGATACGCAGTATTTT,CSARVSGRGTDTQYF
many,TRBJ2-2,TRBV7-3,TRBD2,TGTGCCAGCAGCTTACAGGATCCTAGCGGGTCGGGCGGGGAGCTGTTTTTT,CASSLQDPSGSGGELFF
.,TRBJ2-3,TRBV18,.,TGTGCCAGCTCACCGATCCTTGATACGCAGTATTTT,CASSPILDTQYF
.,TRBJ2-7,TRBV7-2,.,TGTGCCAGCAGCTTAGCGGGGGGCGGGGTCGGATCCTACGAGCAGTACTTC,CASSLAGGGVGSYEQYF
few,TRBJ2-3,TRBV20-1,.,TGCAGTGCTAGCGGGGCGGGCGCCACAGATACGCAGTATTTT,CSASGAGATDTQYF
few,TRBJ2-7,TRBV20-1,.,TGCAGTGCTAGATTAAGTGGGGGAAGGTACGAGCAGTACTTC,CSARLSGGRYEQYF
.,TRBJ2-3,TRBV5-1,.,TGCGCCAGCAGCTTGGGAACCTTGAGAAGAACCACAGATACGCAGTATTTT,CASSLGTLRRTTDTQYF
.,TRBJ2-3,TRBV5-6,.,TGTGCCAGCAGCCGAGACGGTACCAGGTCGGATACGCAGTATTTT,CASSRDGTRSDTQYF
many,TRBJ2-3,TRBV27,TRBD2,TGTGCCAGCAGTTTCGCGGGAGCAGATACGCAGTATTTT,CASSFAGADTQYF
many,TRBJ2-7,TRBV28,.,TGTGCCAGCAGACTAGGGGGGGAGGGCCGCTACGAGCAGTACTTC,CASRLGGEGRYEQYF
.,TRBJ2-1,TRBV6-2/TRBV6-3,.,TGTGCCAGCAGTTACTCAGTGTTATTCTACAATGAGCAGTTCTTC,CASSYSVLFYNEQFF
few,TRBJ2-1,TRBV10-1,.,TGCGCCAGCAGTGAGGTTGTTGGTCCTTACAATGAGCAGTTCTTC,CASSEVVGPYNEQFF
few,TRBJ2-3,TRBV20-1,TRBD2,TGCAGTGCTAGAGATCGTACTAGCGGGAGCGATACGCAGTATTTT,CSARDRTSGSDTQYF
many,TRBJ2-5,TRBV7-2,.,TGTGCCAGCAGCTTGTACCAAGAGACCCAGTACTTC,CASSLYQETQYF
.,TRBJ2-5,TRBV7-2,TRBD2,TGTGCCAGCAGCTTAGAAGCTAGCGGGAGGCCAGAGACCCAGTACTTC,CASSLEASGRPETQYF
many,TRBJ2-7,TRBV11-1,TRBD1,TGTGCCAGCAGCATACCGGGACAGGGGGCCCACGAGCAGTACTTC,CASSIPGQGAHEQYF
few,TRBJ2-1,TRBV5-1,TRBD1,TGCGCCAGCAGCTCGCCAGGACAGGCCTACAATGAGCAGTTCTTC,CASSSPGQAYNEQFF
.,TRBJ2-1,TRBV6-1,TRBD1,TGTGCCAGCAGTGAATCTTCAGCCGGGACAGGCCCAAATGAGCAGTTCTTC,CASSESSAGTGPNEQFF